The entry that follows covers one TCR beta chain sequence. Its antigen remains unknown. Germline trimming cut 1 base from V and 2 bases from J; bases unmatched to any gene: 13. The CDR3 runs 19 residues. Germline loops: CDR1 SGDLS, CDR2 YYNGEE. This entry comes from a study of OX40 agonist ivuxolimab in advanced cancers. Broader study findings: At 0.1 to 3.0 mg/kg and by week 6, CD4+ and CD8+ T cells in the blood had expanded clonally.

Profiled with immunoSEQ multiplex PCR; TCRdb holds only in-frame clones, not every one. The table shows about 50,000 clones, with roughly 89% occurring only once. This material consisted of CD4+ or CD8+ T cells sorted from blood, taken in a trial of the OX40 agonist ivuxolimab. The rearrangement joins TRBV9 to TRBJ2-3; 10 nucleotides match TRBD2. The clonotype originates from an adult with an advanced solid tumor such as melanoma, head and neck, liver or kidney cancer. In DNA form, the CDR3 reads TGTGCCAGCAGCGTACATGGTAGCGGGAGGCAGGGGAACACAGATACGCAGTATTTT. It is translated as CASSVHGSGRQGNTDTQYF.